Given below is one T cell receptor beta chain in context. Primers for the PCR totalled 60 Vbeta and 13 Jbeta. Clones were read by immunoSEQ multiplex PCR, and TCRdb kept only the in-frame ones, dropping some. The table shows more than 95,000 clones, with 65% to 80% occurring only once. Germline-derived CDR1 and CDR2 are SGHTS and YDEGEE. This CDR3 comprises 15 residues. With V trimmed by 4 bases and J by 6 bases, 9 bases remained unmatched. This specimen comes from a study of cytomegalovirus exposure and HLA in healthy donors. The clonotype comes from a female donor in good health and CMV-seropositive. The sample consisted of PBMCs. The chain uses TRBV5-8 and TRBJ1-5; TRBD1 agrees at 8 bases. The CDR3 here is CASSPTLTGGQPQHF. In DNA, the CDR3 is TGTGCCAGCAGCCCCACCCTCACAGGGGGTCAGCCCCAGCATTTT.